This passage covers 3 T cell receptor beta chains from one sample sequenced in a study of blood T cell repertoires in COVID-19 (dated by TCRdb to about 2020). Library creation used the immunoSEQ multiplex PCR assay. This is the immuneACCESS table as TCRdb keeps it, with only in-frame sequences that have V and J called. A part of the clones is gone; compared with another copy, unresolved V genes explain less than half, and the rest is unexplained. The sample has tens of thousands of clones on record, around 84% of them singletons. The top ten hold under 13% of the sample. Input material: peripheral blood. These receptor sequences come from a man in his sixties or seventies with active or convalescent COVID-19.

The sample holds a few counts of this clone. The chain joins TRBV29-1 to TRBJ1-2; 8 bases are shared with TRBD1. CDR1 SQVTM and CDR2 ANQGSEA come from the germline V gene. Trimming took 5 bases from V and 7 from J; bases not matched to a gene: 3. This CDR3 contains 11 residues. DNA for the CDR3: TGCAGCGTTCCAGACAGGGGTGGCTACACCTTC. Encoded protein: CSVPDRGGYTF.

The rearrangement links TRBV10-1 to TRBJ2-7; tentatively, D is TRBD1 (5 bases). Germline CDR1 reads WNHNN; CDR2 reads SYGVQD (reference sequence). This CDR3 comprises 14 residues. Deletions cut 6 bases from V and 0 bases from J, with 12 bases between. CDR3 sequence: CASSPEQASYEQYF. CDR3 DNA: TGCGCCAGCAGCCCAGAACAGGCCTCCTACGAGCAGTACTTC.

This clone was counted between two and nine times. The chain joins TRBV3-1 (or the pseudogene TRBV3-2) to TRBJ1-5, with 7 positions matching TRBD1. Germline V lookup: CDR1 LGHDT, CDR2 YNNKEL (reference sequence). This CDR3 has 16 residues. J lost 3 bases, V lost 5 bases, and 10 bases had no gene match. CDR3 protein: CASSFDRAGNNQPQHF. Written as DNA, the CDR3 is TGTGCCAGCAGCTTCGACAGGGCGGGCAACAATCAGCCCCAGCATTTT.